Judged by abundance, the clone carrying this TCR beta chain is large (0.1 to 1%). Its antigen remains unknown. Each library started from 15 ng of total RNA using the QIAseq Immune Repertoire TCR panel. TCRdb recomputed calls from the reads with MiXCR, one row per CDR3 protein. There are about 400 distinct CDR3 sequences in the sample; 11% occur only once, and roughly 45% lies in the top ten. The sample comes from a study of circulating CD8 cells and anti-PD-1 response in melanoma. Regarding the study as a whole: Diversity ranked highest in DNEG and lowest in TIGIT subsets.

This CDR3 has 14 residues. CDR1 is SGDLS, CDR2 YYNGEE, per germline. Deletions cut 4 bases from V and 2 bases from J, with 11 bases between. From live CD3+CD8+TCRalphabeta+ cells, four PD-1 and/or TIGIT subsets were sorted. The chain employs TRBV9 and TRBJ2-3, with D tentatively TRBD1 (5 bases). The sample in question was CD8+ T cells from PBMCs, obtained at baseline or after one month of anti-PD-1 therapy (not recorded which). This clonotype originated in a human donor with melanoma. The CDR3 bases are TGTGCCAGCAGCCCTCCAGGGTCCACAGATACGCAGTATTTT. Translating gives CASSPPGSTDTQYF.